This paragraph reports one T cell receptor beta chain. Its target is not known. The donors were healthy bone marrow donors. This entry belongs to a study of cytomegalovirus exposure and HLA in healthy donors. This PCR relied on a set of 60 Vbeta primers and 13 Jbeta primers. This table comes from immunoSEQ multiplex PCR, and its TCRdb copy is limited to in-frame clones, with some not included. The sample lists roughly 120,000 clones; roughly two thirds were seen once. Notes on the study in general: Later, an analysis found that common viral pathogens appeared to be linked with several of the most significant clusters.

Germline trimming cut 3 bases from V and 11 bases from J; bases unmatched to any gene: 14. Looked up from germline, CDR1 is SGHRS and CDR2 is YFSETQ. This CDR3 has 15 residues. The chain links TRBV5-1 to TRBJ2-5; 9 nucleotides align to TRBD1. The sequencing input was PBMCs. The sequence was collected from a man aged 30-40 years in good health and CMV-seropositive. Written as DNA, the CDR3 is TGCGCCAGCAGCTCCCCCGGGAGACAGGGGGGTCGGCAGTACTTC. This translates into CASSSPGRQGGRQYF. The complete variable domain, with remaining parts taken from reference TRBV5-1 and TRBJ2-5, reads KAGVTQTPRYLIKTRGQQVTLSCSPISGHRSVSWYQQTPGQGLQFLFEYFSETQRNKGNFPGRFSGRQFSNSRSEMNVSTLELGDSALYLCASSSPGRQGGRQYFGPGTRLLVL.